This T cell receptor beta chain was profiled in a study of OX40 agonist ivuxolimab in advanced cancers. Generated by immunoSEQ multiplex PCR, the TCRdb table keeps only in-frame clones and is missing some. The sample has around 70,000 clones; roughly 80% are singletons. This CDR3 comprises 20 residues. The TCR was taken from an adult with an advanced solid tumor such as melanoma, head and neck, liver or kidney cancer. The rearrangement links TRBV21-1 to TRBJ2-7. TRBV21-1 is reported as a pseudogene. The starting material was CD4+ or CD8+ T cells sorted from blood, obtained in a trial of the OX40 agonist ivuxolimab. The CDR3 nucleotides are TGTGCCAGCAGCAGTCACAGGGGAAGGCCGACTCCCGGGACTACCTACGAGCAGTACTTC. This gives the protein CASSSHRGRPTPGTTYEQYF.